This T cell receptor (beta chain) was identified during a study of shared clonotypes between healthy human individuals. As concerns this clone: The antigen remains unidentified.

Notes on the study in general: Among donors, clonotype sharing was expected to be affected by sequencing depth.

V lost 4 bases to trimming and J lost 3 bases; unmatched junction nucleotides: 1. The CDR3 runs to 16 residues. CDR1 is MNHEY and CDR2 is SVGAGI in the germline V gene. Genomic DNA of every subset was divided equally among multiple immunoSEQ plates. The assay was immunoSEQ multiplex PCR, and TCRdb's table has in-frame clones only and misses some. The profile covers over a million clones, with approximately 78% appearing a single time and under 0.65% taken by the ten largest. The chain links TRBV6-5 to TRBJ2-2, with 14 nucleotides matching TRBD2. The TCR was taken from a young man in good health. Some clones in this sample may be carry-over from other donors' samples. The sequenced material came from memory CD4+ T cells from PBMCs. Specified subset: CD45RA-negative fraction. Here the CDR3 DNA reads TGTGCCAGCAGTTGGACTAGCGGGAGGTACACCGGGGAGCTGTTTTTT. It yields the protein CASSWTSGRYTGELFF.